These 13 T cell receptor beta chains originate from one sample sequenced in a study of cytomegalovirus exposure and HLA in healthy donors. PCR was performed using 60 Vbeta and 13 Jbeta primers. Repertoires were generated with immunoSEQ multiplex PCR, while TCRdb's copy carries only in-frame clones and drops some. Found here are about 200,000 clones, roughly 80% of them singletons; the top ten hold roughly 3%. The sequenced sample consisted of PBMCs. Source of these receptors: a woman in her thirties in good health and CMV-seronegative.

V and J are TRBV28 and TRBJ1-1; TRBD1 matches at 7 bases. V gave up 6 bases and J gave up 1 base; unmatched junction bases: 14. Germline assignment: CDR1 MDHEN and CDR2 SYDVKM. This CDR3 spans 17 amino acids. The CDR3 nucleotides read TGTGCCAGCAGCAGTTTTTTCCGGGACAGTAAGAACACTGAAGCTTTCTTT. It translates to CASSSFFRDSKNTEAFF.

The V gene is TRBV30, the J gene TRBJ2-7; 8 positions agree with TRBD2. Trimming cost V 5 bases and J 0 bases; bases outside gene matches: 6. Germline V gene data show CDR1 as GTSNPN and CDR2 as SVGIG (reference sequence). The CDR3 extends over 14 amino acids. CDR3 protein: CAWARGGSSYEQYF. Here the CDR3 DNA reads TGTGCCTGGGCCCGGGGGGGAAGCTCCTACGAGCAGTACTTC.

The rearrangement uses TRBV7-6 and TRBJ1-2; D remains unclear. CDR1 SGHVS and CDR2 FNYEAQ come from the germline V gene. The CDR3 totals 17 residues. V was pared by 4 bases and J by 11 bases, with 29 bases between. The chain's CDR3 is CASSSSLDQAGRRGYTF. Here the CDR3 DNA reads TGTGCCAGCAGCTCAAGTTTAGACCAGGCGGGTAGGCGCGGATACACCTTC.

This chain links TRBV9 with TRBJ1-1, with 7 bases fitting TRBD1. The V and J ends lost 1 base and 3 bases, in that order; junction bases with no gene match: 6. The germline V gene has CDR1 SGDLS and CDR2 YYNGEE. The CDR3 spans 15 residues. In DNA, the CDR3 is TGTGCCAGCAGCGTATCCCGCAGGGGGGACACTGAAGCTTTCTTT. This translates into CASSVSRRGDTEAFF.

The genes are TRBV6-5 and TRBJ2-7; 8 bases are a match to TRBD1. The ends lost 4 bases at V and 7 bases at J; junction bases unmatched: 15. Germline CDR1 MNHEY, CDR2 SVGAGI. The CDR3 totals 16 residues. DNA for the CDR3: TGTGCCAGCAGTTCGGGGTTAACAGGGGGAAGGAGGGAGCAGTACTTC. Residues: CASSSGLTGGRREQYF.

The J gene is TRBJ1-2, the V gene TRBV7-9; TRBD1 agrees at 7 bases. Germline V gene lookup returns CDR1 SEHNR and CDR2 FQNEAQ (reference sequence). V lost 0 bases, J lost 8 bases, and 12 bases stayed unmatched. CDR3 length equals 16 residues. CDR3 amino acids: CASSLALGTASGGYTF. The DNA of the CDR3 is TGTGCCAGCAGCTTAGCGCTGGGGACAGCCTCTGGAGGCTACACCTTC. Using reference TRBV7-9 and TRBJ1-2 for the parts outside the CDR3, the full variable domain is DTGVSQNPRHKITKRGQNVTFRCDPISEHNRLYWYRQTLGQGPEFLTYFQNEAQLEKSRLLSDRFSAERPKGSFSTLEIQRTEQGDSAMYLCASSLALGTASGGYTFGSGTRLTVV.

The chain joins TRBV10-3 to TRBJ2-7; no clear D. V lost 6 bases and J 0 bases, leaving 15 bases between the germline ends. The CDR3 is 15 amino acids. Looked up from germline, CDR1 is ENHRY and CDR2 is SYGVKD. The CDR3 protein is CAISRSINPSYEQYF. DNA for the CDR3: TGTGCCATCAGCCGGTCCATCAATCCCTCCTACGAGCAGTACTTC.

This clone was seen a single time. CDR3 in amino acids: CASSAGVLSGANVLTF. Written as DNA, the CDR3 is TGTGCCAGCAGTGCAGGGGTCCTCTCTGGGGCCAACGTCCTGACTTTC. V usage is TRBV6-4 and J usage is TRBJ2-6, with D possibly being TRBD1 (6 bases). This CDR3 has 16 residues. Per germline, CDR1 MRHNA and CDR2 SNTAGT. The V gene lost 4 bases and the J gene lost 0 bases, with 10 bases spanning the gap.

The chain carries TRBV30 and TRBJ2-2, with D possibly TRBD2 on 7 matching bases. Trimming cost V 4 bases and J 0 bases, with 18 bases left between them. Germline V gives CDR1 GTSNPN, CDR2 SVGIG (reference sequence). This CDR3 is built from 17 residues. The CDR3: CAWIHKRGGSNTGELFF. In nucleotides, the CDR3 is TGTGCCTGGATTCACAAGAGGGGGGGATCGAACACCGGGGAGCTGTTTTTT.

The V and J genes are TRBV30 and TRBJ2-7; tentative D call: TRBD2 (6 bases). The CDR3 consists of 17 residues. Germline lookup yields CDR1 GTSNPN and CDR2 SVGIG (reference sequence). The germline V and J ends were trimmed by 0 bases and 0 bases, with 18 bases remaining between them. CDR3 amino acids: CAWSVLTRDVGSYEQYF. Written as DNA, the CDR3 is TGTGCCTGGAGTGTACTAACGCGGGACGTCGGCTCCTACGAGCAGTACTTC.

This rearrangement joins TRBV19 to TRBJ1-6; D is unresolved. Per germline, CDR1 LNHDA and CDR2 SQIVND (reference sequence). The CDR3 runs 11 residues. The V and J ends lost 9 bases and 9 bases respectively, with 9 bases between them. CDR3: CASGSGSPLHF. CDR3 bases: TGTGCCAGCGGGAGTGGTTCACCCCTCCACTTT.

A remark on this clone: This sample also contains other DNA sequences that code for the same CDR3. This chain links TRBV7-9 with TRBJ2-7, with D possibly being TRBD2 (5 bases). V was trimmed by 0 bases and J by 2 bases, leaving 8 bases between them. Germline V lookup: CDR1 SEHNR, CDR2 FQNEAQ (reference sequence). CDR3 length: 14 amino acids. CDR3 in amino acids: CASSLAGLAYEQYF. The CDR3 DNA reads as TGTGCCAGCAGCTTAGCTGGACTTGCCTACGAGCAGTACTTC.

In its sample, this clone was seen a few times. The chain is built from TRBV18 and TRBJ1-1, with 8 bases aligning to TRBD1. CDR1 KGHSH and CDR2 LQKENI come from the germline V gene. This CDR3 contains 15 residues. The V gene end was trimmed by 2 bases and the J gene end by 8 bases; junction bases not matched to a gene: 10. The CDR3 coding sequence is TGTGCCAGCTCACCATTCCTGGCAGGGGGCGAAGAAGCTTTCTTT. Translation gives CASSPFLAGGEEAFF.